Listed below are T cell receptor beta chains from one sample, sequenced in a study of siplizumab effects on memory and regulatory T cells. The method was immunoSEQ multiplex PCR; TCRdb's version includes in-frame clones alone and lacks a portion of them. Here the sample spans approximately 12,000 clones, about 40% being singletons. These receptors are not linked to any known antigen. The specimen sequenced was CFSE-low (dividing) CD8+ T cells sorted from an allogeneic mixed lymphocyte reaction. The origin of the receptors is a human donor in good health; the cells came from an allogeneic mixed lymphocyte reaction. Both conserved end residues are part of each CDR3. D genes are given only for firm matches. The size field is filled for only some rows; it gives once, few, many or a size class.

clone size,V gene,D gene,J gene,CDR3 DNA,CDR3 protein
few,TRBV13,-,TRBJ2-1,TGTGCCAGCAGCTCACCCCGGGACCCGAGTGTTGAGCAGTTCTTC,CASSSPRDPSVEQFF
-,TRBV4-1,-,TRBJ2-1,TGCGCCAGCAGCGCCCCGCCAGTCTACAATGAGCAGTTCTTC,CASSAPPVYNEQFF
medium-sized,TRBV5-4,TRBD2,TRBJ2-3,TGTGCCAGCAGCTTCACGGGAGGACCCCCAGATACGCAGTATTTT,CASSFTGGPPDTQYF
medium-sized,TRBV5-4,-,TRBJ2-7,TGTGCCAGCAGTCCCGGGACGGGATCCTACGAGCAGTACTTC,CASSPGTGSYEQYF
medium-sized,TRBV27,-,TRBJ1-1,TGTGCCAGCAGTTTTGGACTGAACACTGAAGCTTTCTTT,CASSFGLNTEAFF
-,TRBV13,-,TRBJ2-7,TGTGCCAGCAGCTTCTTTCCCTACGAGCAGTACTTC,CASSFFPYEQYF
few,TRBV7-9,TRBD1,TRBJ2-7,TGTGCCAGCAGGAGTCCGACAGGGGGGATTTACGAGCAGTACTTC,CASRSPTGGIYEQYF
few,TRBV30,-,TRBJ2-1,TGTGCCTGGAGTGACTACTCCTACAATGAGCAGTTCTTC,CAWSDYSYNEQFF
-,TRBV6-5,-,TRBJ2-7,TGTGCCAGCAGCTACCAGGAGTTCGGAAAAGAGCAGTACTTC,CASSYQEFGKEQYF
few,TRBV27,-,TRBJ2-1,TGTGCCAGCAGTTTATGGGATCGCTCCTACAATGAGCAGTTCTTC,CASSLWDRSYNEQFF
few,TRBV6-1,TRBD1,TRBJ2-5,TGTGCCAGCACCCCTCCCAGGGGGTCCGAGACCCAGTACTTC,CASTPPRGSETQYF
-,TRBV6-4,TRBD2,TRBJ2-1,TGTGCCAGCAGTGACACGGGACTAGCCGAGCAGTTCTTC,CASSDTGLAEQFF
-,TRBV7-9,-,TRBJ2-3,TGTGCCAGCAGCTTAGAGGGGAGAGGGGGCACAGATACGCAGTATTTT,CASSLEGRGGTDTQYF
-,TRBV7-8,TRBD2,TRBJ2-5,TGTGCCAGCAGCGACCCCGTTTCTAGCGGGATACTGTACCAAGAGACCCAGTACTTC,CASSDPVSSGILYQETQYF
once,TRBV7-6,TRBD2,TRBJ2-3,TGTGCCAGCACGCAGTTGGCTAGCGGGAGGAGCTACACAGATACGCAGTATTTT,CASTQLASGRSYTDTQYF
medium-sized,TRBV9,TRBD2,TRBJ2-1,TGTGCCAGCGGGGGAAGCGGGAGCGCCTACAATGAGCAGTTCTTC,CASGGSGSAYNEQFF
medium-sized,TRBV2,TRBD1,TRBJ2-7,TGTGCCAGCAGAGAAGCGACAGGGGACGCCTACGAGCAGTACTTC,CASREATGDAYEQYF
-,TRBV6-5,TRBD1,TRBJ2-5,TGTGCCAGCAGTGTAGGGACAGGGACTTGGGAGACCCAGTACTTC,CASSVGTGTWETQYF
-,TRBV9,TRBD2,TRBJ2-3,TGTGCCAGCAGCGTTGCTGGGGGGGATGATACGCAGTATTTT,CASSVAGGDDTQYF
few,TRBV9,TRBD2,TRBJ2-7,TGTGCCAGCAGCCGGGACTACTCCTACGAGCAGTACTTC,CASSRDYSYEQYF
-,TRBV11-2,-,TRBJ2-7,TGTGCCAGCAGCTTAGGGCCTACCTACGAGCAGTACTTC,CASSLGPTYEQYF
medium-sized,TRBV29-1,-,TRBJ1-1,TGCAGCGTTGATGTACAGCCGCCCTTGAGTGCTTTCTTT,CSVDVQPPLSAFF
medium-sized,TRBV9,-,TRBJ2-7,TGTGCCAGCAGCGTAGCAACGGGGGAGCCTGGCGAGCAGTACTTC,CASSVATGEPGEQYF
-,TRBV6-1,TRBD2,TRBJ2-7,TGTGCCAGCAGTGAACAGCGGGGACCCTACGAGCAGTACTTC,CASSEQRGPYEQYF
-,TRBV11-3,-,TRBJ2-5,TGTGCCAGCAGCTTAGATGCGAACCAAGAGACCCAGTACTTC,CASSLDANQETQYF
medium-sized,TRBV11-2,-,TRBJ1-1,TGTGCCAGCAGCTTAGCTTCGGGTAGCACTGAAGCTTTCTTT,CASSLASGSTEAFF
-,TRBV29-1,TRBD1,TRBJ1-2,TGCAGCGACTTGAATTTGGACAGGGGTTATGGCTACACCTTC,CSDLNLDRGYGYTF